Detailed here is one TCR beta chain. Its antigen is as yet unknown. This entry comes from a study of beta chain features in type 1 diabetes. What was sequenced were expressed TCRB transcripts, since all of the isolated RNA had been reverse transcribed. Only in-frame clones appear in the TCRdb table, and some are missing; sequencing was by immunoSEQ multiplex PCR. The sample contains 140,000 to 150,000 clones, about 13% of which appear only once. Per germline, CDR1 MNHNY and CDR2 SVGAGI (reference sequence). The CDR3 length is 16 residues. V dropped 6 bases and J dropped 3 bases, with 18 bases sitting between them. Using CD45RO/CCR7/CD25/CD127/CD95/CD27, CD4+ naive, central memory, regulatory and stem cell-like memory cells were sorted. Findings and limits, study-wide: Shortening that was moderate but significant affected the TCRB CDR3s of Type 1 diabetes patients in all four CD4+ subsets.

The clonotype originates from a man younger than 35 with type 1 diabetes. Sample: central memory CD4+ T cells from blood. This chain joins TRBV6-6 and TRBJ1-5; perhaps TRBD1 as D (5 bases). The CDR3 DNA is TGTGCCAGCAGCCTAGGGGAATACAGAAACAATCAGCCCCAGCATTTT. It specifies CASSLGEYRNNQPQHF.